Below, 23 T cell receptor beta chains from the same sample are listed, as sequenced in a study of blood T cell repertoires in COVID-19. Repertoires were generated with immunoSEQ multiplex PCR, while TCRdb's copy carries only in-frame clones and drops some. The sample shows roughly 230,000 clones, 85% of them seen only once. Sequenced material: peripheral blood. The receptors stem from a man aged 35-49 years with acute or convalescent COVID-19.

Details on this clone: The same CDR3 can be traced to other DNA sequences in this sample. The chain joins TRBV18 to TRBJ2-2; 7 bases match TRBD1. V dropped 0 bases and J dropped 3; count of bases not matched to a gene: 4. Germline V gene sequence: CDR1 KGHSH, CDR2 LQKENI. The CDR3 is 16 amino acids. CDR3 region: CASSPPGQGDTGELFF. Written as DNA, the CDR3 is TGTGCCAGCTCACCACCCGGTCAGGGGGACACCGGGGAGCTGTTTTTT. The full variable domain, rest sourced from reference TRBV18 and TRBJ2-2, is NAGVMQNPRHLVRRRGQEARLRCSPMKGHSHVYWYRQLPEEGLKFMVYLQKENIIDESGMPKERFSAEFPKEGPSILRIQQVVRGDSAAYFCASSPPGQGDTGELFFGEGSRLTVL.

The rearrangement uses TRBV30 and TRBJ1-6; the match to TRBD1 covers 7 bases. Germline trimming cut 0 bases from V and 7 bases from J; bases unmatched to any gene: 3. From germline, CDR1 is GTSNPN and CDR2 SVGIG (reference sequence). This CDR3 is built from 14 residues. CDR3 sequence (DNA): TGTGCCTGGAGTGTAGCAGGGGGAAATTCACCCCTCCACTTT. Residues: CAWSVAGGNSPLHF.

The chain uses TRBV5-1 and TRBJ2-3; 7 bases fit TRBD2. Germline CDR1 is SGHRS and CDR2 is YFSETQ. After removal of 3 bases from V and 0 bases from J, the junction contained 13 bases not matched to a gene. The length of the CDR3 is 18 residues. CDR3 sequence reads: CASSSMGMTSTSTDTQYF. The CDR3 DNA is TGCGCCAGCAGCTCGATGGGGATGACTAGCACTAGCACAGATACGCAGTATTTT. The whole variable domain, remainder taken from reference TRBV5-1 and TRBJ2-3, is KAGVTQTPRYLIKTRGQQVTLSCSPISGHRSVSWYQQTPGQGLQFLFEYFSETQRNKGNFPGRFSGRQFSNSRSEMNVSTLELGDSALYLCASSSMGMTSTSTDTQYFGPGTRLTVL.

Details on this clone: Germline is not matched at one junction end, which may reflect a read error. V and J are TRBV7-7 and TRBJ2-2, with 10 bases identical to TRBD2. The CDR3 runs 15 residues. Looked up from germline, CDR1 is SSHAT and CDR2 is FNYEAQ (reference sequence). CDR3 sequence reads: CASSLSGGVTGELFF. DNA of the CDR3: TGTGCTAGCAGCTTAAGCGGGGGGGTCACCGGGGAGCTGTTTTTT.

The chain couples TRBV11-2 to TRBJ2-7; 9 nucleotides align to TRBD2. The CDR3 sequence is 17 residues long. J lost 0 bases, V lost 1 base, and 7 bases had no gene match. Germline V gene sequence: CDR1 SGHAT, CDR2 FQNNGV. The CDR3 protein is CASSLVVAGESSYEQYF. CDR3 nucleotide sequence: TGTGCCAGCAGCTTAGTGGTAGCGGGGGAGAGCTCCTACGAGCAGTACTTC.

The chain joins TRBV3-1 (or the pseudogene TRBV3-2) to TRBJ1-2; no reliable D call. The CDR3 consists of 14 residues. CDR1 is LGHDT and CDR2 is YNNKEL in the germline V gene (reference sequence). The V gene lost 0 bases and the J gene lost 3 bases, with 8 bases spanning the gap. The CDR3 sequence: CASSQERAHYGYTF. CDR3 nucleotide sequence: TGTGCCAGCAGCCAAGAGAGGGCCCACTATGGCTACACCTTC.

J is TRBJ1-3 and V is TRBV13, with D tentatively TRBD1 (6 bases). The germline V gene encodes CDR1 PRHDT and CDR2 FYEKMQ (reference sequence). Trimming pared 1 base from V and 3 bases from J, leaving 7 bases between. The CDR3 is 14 residues long. CDR3 amino acids: CASSLDRDGNTIYF. CDR3 DNA: TGTGCCAGCAGCTTAGACAGGGATGGAAACACCATATATTTT. The variable domain in full, completed from reference TRBV13 and TRBJ1-3, reads AAGVIQSPRHLIKEKRETATLKCYPIPRHDTVYWYQQGPGQDPQFLISFYEKMQSDKGSIPDRFSAQQFSDYHSELNMSSLELGDSALYFCASSLDRDGNTIYFGEGSWLTVV.

The chain combines TRBV7-9 with TRBJ2-1; 9 nucleotides line up with TRBD1. The germline gives CDR1 SEHNR, CDR2 FQNEAQ (reference sequence). The CDR3 spans 15 residues. The trim removed 6 bases at V and 3 bases at J, leaving 6 bases unmatched. CDR3 residues: CASRPGTGLYNEQFF. The CDR3 DNA sequence: TGTGCCAGCAGACCCGGGACAGGGCTCTACAATGAGCAGTTCTTC.

The CDR3 protein is CASSYNEFVDEKLFF. As DNA, the CDR3 is TGTGCCAGCAGTTACAACGAGTTCGTGGATGAAAAACTGTTTTTT. The chain has TRBV6-2 or TRBV6-3 and TRBJ1-4, with D unresolved. Germline CDR1 reads MNHEY; CDR2 reads SVGEGT. Trimming shortened V by 2 bases and J by 6 bases, and 13 bases separated the two germline ends. The CDR3 totals 15 residues.

This clone has just a few counts. In DNA form, the CDR3 reads TGCGCCAGCAGCCTCGACAGATACACTGAAGCTTTCTTT. Its protein is CASSLDRYTEAFF. V usage is TRBV5-1 and J usage is TRBJ1-1, with D possibly TRBD1 on 5 matching bases. V shed 4 bases and J shed 3 bases, with 10 bases lying between them. Germline assignment: CDR1 SGHRS and CDR2 YFSETQ. CDR3 length equals 13 residues.

This clone was seen only once. The gene calls are TRBV11-2 and TRBJ1-1; D is unresolved. The CDR3 has 11 amino acids. Germline V lookup: CDR1 SGHAT, CDR2 FQNNGV. V gave up 1 base and J gave up 12 bases, with 9 bases separating them. The CDR3 here is CASSLGGVTFF. The DNA of the CDR3 is TGTGCCAGCAGCTTAGGAGGTGTGACTTTCTTT.

This chain joins TRBV19 and TRBJ1-1; 8 bases match TRBD1. V lost 6 bases and J lost 3; bases outside the gene matches: 3. CDR1 and CDR2 (germline): LNHDA, SQIVND (reference sequence). The length of the CDR3 is 13 residues. CDR3 sequence (DNA): TGTGCCAGTAGCAGGGGGCCTTACACTGAAGCTTTCTTT. It yields the protein CASSRGPYTEAFF.

This chain uses TRBV30 with TRBJ2-5; no definite D call. The germline CDR1 and CDR2 sequences are GTSNPN and SVGIG (reference sequence). The CDR3 covers 11 residues. The V end was cut by 5 bases, the J end by 14 bases, with 18 bases between. The CDR3 coding sequence is TGTGCCTGGGCGCCCCGCGGATCCTTATACTTC. This sequence encodes CAWAPRGSLYF.

V is TRBV2 and J is TRBJ2-1; possible D gene TRBD2, 7 bases. Trimming shortened V by 6 bases and J by 9 bases, and 18 bases separated the two germline ends. The germline V gene encodes CDR1 SNHLY and CDR2 FYNNEI. The CDR3 consists of 14 residues. In DNA form, the CDR3 reads TGTGCCAGCAGGGGCGGGGGCGCTGACAGTGAGCAGTTCTTC. Translation: CASRGGGADSEQFF.

This chain joins TRBV9 and TRBJ1-2, with TRBD1 matching 10 bases. The CDR3 spans 14 residues. After removal of 2 bases from V and 8 bases from J, the junction contained 6 bases not matched to a gene. CDR1 and CDR2 (germline): SGDLS, YYNGEE. In nucleotides, the CDR3 is TGTGCCAGCAGCGTCGGGACAGGGGTCAAGGGCTACACCTTC. Encoded protein: CASSVGTGVKGYTF. The variable domain in full, with the rest retrieved from reference TRBV9 and TRBJ1-2, is DSGVTQTPKHLITATGQRVTLRCSPRSGDLSVYWYQQSLDQGLQFLIQYYNGEERAKGNILERFSAQQFPDLHSELNLSSLELGDSALYFCASSVGTGVKGYTFGSGTRLTVV.

The rearrangement links TRBV21-1 to TRBJ2-6; the tabulated D call, TRBD2, remains unverified against the DNA. TRBV21-1 is annotated as a pseudogene. CDR3 length: 17 amino acids. The CDR3 DNA reads as TGTGCCAGCAGCATGTTGCGGGAGAGCTCTGGGGCCAACGTCCTGACTTTC. It codes for CASSMLRESSGANVLTF.

The V and J genes are TRBV5-4 and TRBJ1-1, with D possibly being TRBD1 (6 bases). The V gene lost 4 bases and the J gene lost 3 bases, with 19 bases spanning the gap. CDR3 length: 16 amino acids. The V gene's germline CDR1 is SGHNT and CDR2 YYREEE (reference sequence). CDR3 coding DNA: TGTGCCAGCAGCCCCAGGGGAGGGGGTTTCGACACTGAAGCTTTCTTT. As protein: CASSPRGGGFDTEAFF.

The count of this clone is one. The chain links TRBV4-2 to TRBJ1-4; weak D call: TRBD1 (6 bases). V was clipped by 3 bases and J by 3 bases, with 14 bases between them. Germline CDR1 is LGHNA and CDR2 is YNFKEQ. CDR3 size: 16 residues. The CDR3 here is CASSHSGAQPNEKLFF. CDR3 sequence (DNA): TGTGCCAGCAGCCACTCAGGGGCGCAGCCTAATGAAAAACTGTTTTTT.

The chain combines TRBV5-1 with TRBJ2-2, with 7 bases matching TRBD2. CDR1 SGHRS and CDR2 YFSETQ come from the germline V gene. The trim removed 7 bases at V and 3 bases at J, leaving 6 bases unmatched. The CDR3 totals 14 residues. CDR3: CASRVGRDTGELFF. In nucleotides, the CDR3 is TGCGCCAGCCGCGTGGGGAGGGACACCGGGGAGCTGTTTTTT.

The J gene is TRBJ1-3, the V gene TRBV27; no firm D call. The CDR3 extends over 14 amino acids. Germline V gives CDR1 MNHEY, CDR2 SMNVEV (reference sequence). The ends were cut back, 4 bases at V and 2 bases at J, with 9 bases in the middle. CDR3 in amino acids: CASSSLAPGNTIYF. The CDR3 DNA is TGTGCCAGCAGTTCCCTCGCGCCTGGAAACACCATATATTTT.

V usage is TRBV24-1 and J usage is TRBJ2-7; 8 bases line up with TRBD2. The CDR3 runs 14 residues. Trimming removed 4 bases from V and 6 bases from J; junction bases left unmatched: 7. The germline CDR1 and CDR2 sequences are KGHDR and SFDVKD. In DNA, the CDR3 is TGTGCCACCAGTGAAGATCGGGCGGGGGGCGAGCAGTACTTC. It codes for CATSEDRAGGEQYF.

The chain's CDR3 is CASSALAHTEAFF. In DNA, the CDR3 is TGTGCCAGCAGTGCTTTGGCCCACACTGAAGCTTTCTTT. The chain recombines TRBV6-4 with TRBJ1-1; no reliable D call. Looked up from germline, CDR1 is MRHNA and CDR2 is SNTAGT. The ends were cut back, 4 bases at V and 3 bases at J, with 9 bases in the middle. The CDR3 length is 13 residues.

This chain joins TRBV4-1 and TRBJ1-2, with unresolved D. Germline V gene sequence: CDR1 MGHRA, CDR2 YSYEKL. This CDR3 has 13 amino acids. V lost 0 bases and J 8 bases, leaving 10 bases between the germline ends. This CDR3 reads CASSQDPSQGYTF. In DNA, the CDR3 is TGCGCCAGCAGCCAAGATCCATCCCAGGGCTACACCTTC.